Listed below are T cell receptor beta chains from one sample, sequenced in a study of blood T cell repertoires in COVID-19. Repertoires were generated with immunoSEQ multiplex PCR, while TCRdb's copy carries only in-frame clones and drops some. The table lists a few hundred thousand clones, approximately 77% of them singletons. Sequencing was done on a sample of peripheral blood. These receptors were taken from an elderly woman with acute or convalescent COVID-19. CDR3s include the opening cysteine and the closing phenylalanine or tryptophan. The D gene is left open where the match is weak. A row's size may be missing; if present it is once, few, many or a size class.

V: TRBV6-4; D: NA; J: TRBJ2-4; size: NA; DNA: TGTGCCAGCAGTCCAGTCTCAGGGGCCAAAAACATTCAGTACTTC; CDR3: CASSPVSGAKNIQYF
V: TRBV2; D: TRBD1; J: TRBJ1-6; size: NA; DNA: TGTGCCACATCAGACAGGGAGAATTCACCCCTCCACTTT; CDR3: CATSDRENSPLHF
V: TRBV7-9; D: NA; J: TRBJ1-1; size: NA; DNA: TGTGCCAGCAGCTTAGGACAAGTACTGAACACTGAAGCTTTCTTT; CDR3: CASSLGQVLNTEAFF
V: TRBV4-2; D: TRBD2; J: TRBJ2-5; size: NA; DNA: TGTGCCAGCAGCCAAGCTAGCGGGGGGGCGAAGACCCAGTACTTC; CDR3: CASSQASGGAKTQYF
V: TRBV11-3; D: NA; J: TRBJ1-2; size: NA; DNA: TGTGCCAGCAGCAGCCCAGTACGGGGTCAGAACTATGGCTACACCTTC; CDR3: CASSSPVRGQNYGYTF
V: TRBV6-6; D: NA; J: TRBJ2-2; size: NA; DNA: TGTGCCAGCAGATGGGACACCCGTGGGACCGGGGAGCTGTTTTTT; CDR3: CASRWDTRGTGELFF
V: TRBV30; D: TRBD1; J: TRBJ1-1; size: NA; DNA: TGTGCCTGGAGTTTTAGCAGGACAGGGGGCTGGAGCACTGAAGCTTTCTTT; CDR3: CAWSFSRTGGWSTEAFF
V: TRBV6-1; D: NA; J: TRBJ2-5; size: few; DNA: TGTGCCAGCAGTGAAGGGTCAGGGGCAGAGACCCAGTACTTC; CDR3: CASSEGSGAETQYF
V: TRBV2; D: NA; J: TRBJ1-5; size: few; DNA: TGTGCCAGCAGTGACTCCGGGGATCAGCCCCAGCATTTT; CDR3: CASSDSGDQPQHF
V: TRBV24-1; D: NA; J: TRBJ1-2; size: NA; DNA: TGTGCCACCAGGAGGGGGGGGCGTCACTATGGCTACACCTTC; CDR3: CATRRGGRHYGYTF
V: TRBV4-1; D: TRBD1; J: TRBJ2-7; size: NA; DNA: TGCGCCAGCAAGCCAAGTCCAGGGACAGGGGGCTTCGAGCAGTACTTC; CDR3: CASKPSPGTGGFEQYF
V: TRBV18; D: NA; J: TRBJ1-3; size: NA; DNA: TGTGCCAGCTCACCCGACACCCGCTCTGGAAACACCATATATTTT; CDR3: CASSPDTRSGNTIYF
V: TRBV5-5; D: TRBD1; J: TRBJ1-2; size: NA; DNA: TGTGCCAGCAGCCCGGACAGGGACTATGGCTACACCTTC; CDR3: CASSPDRDYGYTF
V: TRBV10-3; D: NA; J: TRBJ1-2; size: NA; DNA: TGTGCCATCAGTGACAGGCAGGGTGACGGCTACACCTTC; CDR3: CAISDRQGDGYTF
V: TRBV11-3; D: TRBD2; J: TRBJ2-5; size: once; DNA: TGTGCCAGCAGCAACCCTAGCGGGGGGGCGATGGAGACCCAGTACTTC; CDR3: CASSNPSGGAMETQYF
V: TRBV27; D: NA; J: TRBJ2-7; size: NA; DNA: TGTGCCAGCAGTTCTTCCCCGACGGGGGTCAGCAACGAGCAGTACTTC; CDR3: CASSSSPTGVSNEQYF
V: TRBV2; D: TRBD1; J: TRBJ1-5; size: NA; DNA: TGTGCCAGCAACGAGGGGGCGATATCTCAGCCCCAGCATTTT; CDR3: CASNEGAISQPQHF
V: TRBV29-1; D: NA; J: TRBJ1-2; size: NA; DNA: TGCAGCGTTGAAGACACCCCGCGGGGCTACACCTTC; CDR3: CSVEDTPRGYTF
V: TRBV24-1; D: TRBD1; J: TRBJ1-1; size: NA; DNA: TGTGCCACCAGTGATTCGGCGGGACAGGCCCCTGAAGCTTTCTTT; CDR3: CATSDSAGQAPEAFF
V: TRBV28; D: NA; J: TRBJ1-1; size: NA; DNA: TGTGCCAGCATCAAGCCATTGGGGGGTACTGAAGCTTTCTTT; CDR3: CASIKPLGGTEAFF
V: TRBV6-5; D: TRBD2; J: TRBJ2-1; size: NA; DNA: TGTGCCAGCAGCGCTAGCGGGGGGACCTACAATGAGCAGTTCTTC; CDR3: CASSASGGTYNEQFF
V: TRBV27; D: NA; J: TRBJ2-7; size: once; DNA: TGTGCCAGCAGTTTAAGCGACCGTCGTCGCCTCTACGAGCAGTACTTC; CDR3: CASSLSDRRRLYEQYF
V: TRBV10-3; D: NA; J: TRBJ2-5; size: NA; DNA: TGTGCCATCAGTGCGGTAGCGGAGGAGACCCAGTACTTC; CDR3: CAISAVAEETQYF
V: TRBV18; D: NA; J: TRBJ1-1; size: NA; DNA: TGTGCCAGCTCACCATCGAGGGAAGGCGCTGAAGCTTTCTTT; CDR3: CASSPSREGAEAFF
V: TRBV6-2/TRBV6-3; D: NA; J: TRBJ1-1; size: NA; DNA: TGTGCCAGCAGCCAATCCGGGACACCGAACACTGAAGCTTTCTTT; CDR3: CASSQSGTPNTEAFF
V: TRBV27; D: TRBD1; J: TRBJ1-1; size: NA; DNA: TGTGCCAGCAGTCCAATATCGGACAGGGGGGACACTGAAGCTTTCTTT; CDR3: CASSPISDRGDTEAFF
V: TRBV9; D: NA; J: TRBJ1-4; size: NA; DNA: TGTGCCAGCAGCGTAGCTACCGGGGGTTTTCAGGAAAAACTGTTTTTT; CDR3: CASSVATGGFQEKLFF
V: TRBV11-2; D: NA; J: TRBJ1-2; size: NA; DNA: TGTGCCAGCAGCTCGACGGCTGAGGGCTATGGCTACACCTTC; CDR3: CASSSTAEGYGYTF
V: TRBV5-1; D: NA; J: TRBJ2-2; size: NA; DNA: TGCGCCAGCAGCTTGTCAAGGGGTTCGAACACCGGGGAGCTGTTTTTT; CDR3: CASSLSRGSNTGELFF
V: TRBV5-4; D: NA; J: TRBJ2-7; size: NA; DNA: TGTGCCAGCAGCTCCCAGACAGGCGCCTCCTACGAGCAGTACTTC; CDR3: CASSSQTGASYEQYF
V: TRBV7-9; D: TRBD1; J: TRBJ1-2; size: few; DNA: TGTGCCAGCAGCTCATCCGGGACAGGGCTGGGCTACACCTTC; CDR3: CASSSSGTGLGYTF
V: TRBV24-1; D: TRBD1; J: TRBJ1-5; size: NA; DNA: TGTGCCACCAGTGACTTCGGACAGGTCATGAAGCCCCAGCATTTT; CDR3: CATSDFGQVMKPQHF
V: TRBV6-2/TRBV6-3; D: TRBD2; J: TRBJ2-7; size: NA; DNA: TGTGCCAGCAGTGCGGGGGGCGTCGGGCAGTACTTC; CDR3: CASSAGGVGQYF
V: TRBV7-2; D: TRBD2; J: TRBJ2-3; size: once; DNA: TGTGCCAGCAGCTTAAGCGGGGAAAAGTCAGATACGCAGTATTTT; CDR3: CASSLSGEKSDTQYF
V: TRBV11-3; D: TRBD1; J: TRBJ1-6; size: NA; DNA: TGTGCCAGCAGCCTAAGGACAGGGAATTCACCCCTCCACTTT; CDR3: CASSLRTGNSPLHF
V: TRBV10-3; D: TRBD1; J: TRBJ2-7; size: NA; DNA: TGTGCCATCAGTGGGGTCCGGGGACAGGGGGAATTTTACGAGCAGTACTTC; CDR3: CAISGVRGQGEFYEQYF
V: TRBV7-2; D: TRBD2; J: TRBJ2-5; size: NA; DNA: TGTGCCAGCAGCTGGGCTGCCGGGGGGGAAGAGACCCAGTACTTC; CDR3: CASSWAAGGEETQYF
V: TRBV6-5; D: TRBD2; J: TRBJ2-1; size: NA; DNA: TGTGCCAGCAGTTTTCTATTGCGGGGGGGCCCCAATGAGCAGTTCTTC; CDR3: CASSFLLRGGPNEQFF
V: TRBV15; D: NA; J: TRBJ1-5; size: NA; DNA: TGTGCCACCAGCAGAGACAGAATCGGCAGGGGTTATCAGCCCCAGCATTTT; CDR3: CATSRDRIGRGYQPQHF
V: TRBV7-8; D: TRBD1; J: TRBJ1-6; size: once; DNA: TGTGCCAGCAGCTTCGACGGACAGGGAGTATATTCACCCCTCCACTTT; CDR3: CASSFDGQGVYSPLHF
V: TRBV3-1/TRBV3-2; D: NA; J: TRBJ1-2; size: NA; DNA: TGTGCCAGCAGCCAAGAAGCACTAGGAATTGGTGGCTACACCTTC; CDR3: CASSQEALGIGGYTF
V: TRBV6-5; D: TRBD2; J: TRBJ2-3; size: NA; DNA: TGTGCCAGCAGTCAATCGGGGGGGGCCTCAGATACGCAGTATTTT; CDR3: CASSQSGGASDTQYF
V: TRBV5-1; D: NA; J: TRBJ2-3; size: NA; DNA: TGCGCCAGCAGCTTGGAGGCTAGCGCCACAGATACGCAGTATTTT; CDR3: CASSLEASATDTQYF
V: TRBV12-5; D: TRBD1; J: TRBJ1-2; size: NA; DNA: TGTGCTAGTGGTTTGGCCTCAGGGGGGCGGACAAATGGCTACACCTTC; CDR3: CASGLASGGRTNGYTF
V: TRBV28; D: TRBD2; J: TRBJ2-7; size: NA; DNA: TGTGCCAGCAGGGGACTAGCACCCTACGAGCAGTACTTC; CDR3: CASRGLAPYEQYF
V: TRBV18; D: NA; J: TRBJ2-5; size: NA; DNA: TGTGCCAGCTCACCCGTATTAGGAGTCCGGGGAGAGACCCAGTACTTC; CDR3: CASSPVLGVRGETQYF
V: TRBV2; D: NA; J: TRBJ2-3; size: NA; DNA: TGTGCCAGCAGTGTAGAACGCACAGATACGCAGTATTTT; CDR3: CASSVERTDTQYF
V: TRBV6-5; D: TRBD2; J: TRBJ2-4; size: NA; DNA: TGTGCCAGCGGGGAGCGGGGGCTAGCCAAAAACATTCAGTACTTC; CDR3: CASGERGLAKNIQYF
V: TRBV7-2; D: TRBD1; J: TRBJ2-7; size: NA; DNA: TGTGCCAGCAGCTTACAGGGGACAGGGGCCTCCTACGAGCAGTACTTC; CDR3: CASSLQGTGASYEQYF
V: TRBV2; D: NA; J: TRBJ2-1; size: NA; DNA: TGTGCCAGCAGTCTGGACACCTACAATGAGCAGTTCTTC; CDR3: CASSLDTYNEQFF
V: TRBV10-3; D: NA; J: TRBJ2-3; size: NA; DNA: TGTGCCATCAGTGCAGGGTATGGAGATACGCAGTATTTT; CDR3: CAISAGYGDTQYF
V: TRBV9; D: NA; J: TRBJ1-5; size: NA; DNA: TGTGCCAGCAGCGCGGGCCCTGAGGGTCAGCCCCAGCATTTT; CDR3: CASSAGPEGQPQHF
V: TRBV19; D: NA; J: TRBJ2-3; size: NA; DNA: TGTGCCAGTAGTATAAGGGGCGAAGGAGATACGCAGTATTTT; CDR3: CASSIRGEGDTQYF
V: TRBV7-9; D: NA; J: TRBJ1-6; size: NA; DNA: TGTGCCAGCAGCTTAGACAGCTCTAATTCACCCCTCCACTTT; CDR3: CASSLDSSNSPLHF
V: TRBV27; D: TRBD1; J: TRBJ1-1; size: NA; DNA: TGTGCCAGCAGCCCCTCTTGGACAGGGACCACTGAAGCTTTCTTT; CDR3: CASSPSWTGTTEAFF